This T cell receptor beta chain was found in a study of T cells in Graves' hyperthyroidism and ophthalmopathy. V was trimmed by 1 base and J by 5 bases, leaving 11 bases between them. The CDR3 totals 14 residues. CDR1 and CDR2 from the germline V gene are GTSNPN and SVGIG (reference sequence). This clonotype has only a few counts. Its antigen is as yet unknown. Overall study results and limits: With a median lead of around 6.7 months before onset, the model predicted ophthalmopathy. Most thyroid-expanded clonotypes above 0.001 were also found in blood.

It was considered stable Graves' hyperthyroidism when ophthalmopathy did not progress within 18 months. The TCR beta CDR3 regions underwent amplification using RNA transcripts as the source. With the HTBI primer set, the TCR CDR3 went through a first round of RT-PCR. TCRdb recomputed calls from the multiplex PCR reads with MiXCR, one row per CDR3 protein. The sample carries hundreds of thousands of distinct CDR3 sequences, about a sixth recorded once. The sequencing input was blood. The origin of this receptor is a woman aged 30 to 39 with Graves' hyperthyroidism. The chain combines TRBV30 with TRBJ2-2; D is possibly TRBD2 (5 bases). As DNA, the CDR3 is TGTGCCTGGAGTGGGGCTAGCCTAACCGGGGAGCTGTTTTTT. Encoded protein: CAWSGASLTGELFF. Combining the CDR3 with reference TRBV30 and TRBJ2-2 gives the whole variable domain SQTIHQWPATLVQPVGSPLSLECTVEGTSNPNLYWYRQAAGRGLQLLFYSVGIGQISSEVPQNLSASRPQDRQFILSSKKLLLSDSGFYLCAWSGASLTGELFFGEGSRLTVL.